The 8 T cell receptor beta chains presented below share a single source sample, sequenced in a study of T cells after yellow fever vaccination. TCRdb independently ran MiXCR on the 5' RACE reads; one entry per CDR3 protein. Among 300,000 to 400,000 distinct CDR3 sequences listed, around 10% were seen once. Sequences were derived from CD4+ T cells sorted from PBMCs, sampled 45 days after the yellow fever booster vaccination. The receptors were sampled from a man between 18 and 35 years old who received the YFV17D yellow fever vaccine.

This clonotype was counted many times. V is TRBV12-5 and J is TRBJ2-3; D gene unclear. This CDR3 region has 13 residues. The V and J ends lost 2 bases and 1 base respectively, with 4 bases between them. Looked up from germline, CDR1 is LGHNT and CDR2 is FRNRAP. The CDR3 nucleotides read TGTGCTAGTGGTTTGCCTGGCACAGATACGCAGTATTTT. Translation gives CASGLPGTDTQYF.

The sample holds a few counts of this clonotype. This chain joins TRBV14 and TRBJ2-3; perhaps TRBD2 as D (5 bases). Trimming left V 4 bases short and J 0 bases short, with 14 bases between. CDR1 and CDR2 (germline): SGHDN, FVKESK. This CDR3 region has 16 residues. CDR3 residues: CASSRRTSVSTDTQYF. The CDR3 nucleotides read TGTGCCAGCAGCCGACGCACTAGTGTAAGCACAGATACGCAGTATTTT.

This clonotype turned up a few times. J is TRBJ1-3 and V is TRBV6-2 or TRBV6-3; D not certain. The ends were cut back, 6 bases at V and 4 bases at J, with 10 bases in the middle. This CDR3 region has 13 residues. From germline, CDR1 is MNHEY and CDR2 SVGEGT. CDR3 DNA sequence: TGTGCCAGCAGCCGCATCGCGGGAAACACCATATATTTT. This codes for CASSRIAGNTIYF.

This clonotype was detected only a few times. This chain connects TRBV20-1 to TRBJ2-5, with TRBD1 as a possible D gene (6 bases). The V end lost 5 bases, the J end lost 5 bases, and 42 bases lay between the germline ends. This CDR3 is built from 22 residues. Per germline, CDR1 DFQATT and CDR2 SNEGSKA (reference sequence). The CDR3 DNA follows: TGCAGTGCTGCGACGACCGGGACACCGACCCCGAGGCCACATTTGGGGATGGAGACCCAGTACTTC. This codes for CSAATTGTPTPRPHLGMETQYF.

This clonotype was detected a few times. This sequence joins TRBV12-3 or TRBV12-4 and TRBJ2-7; the D is unclear. CDR3 size: 15 residues. Deletions cut 7 bases from V and 5 bases from J, with 21 bases between. The CDR3 loop reads CASKSSRTNLDEQYF. The CDR3 DNA sequence: TGTGCCAGCAAGAGTTCCCGGACGAATCTTGACGAGCAGTACTTC.

This clonotype was observed a handful of times. The rearrangement joins TRBV12-3 or TRBV12-4 to TRBJ1-2; 9 nucleotides agree with TRBD1. This CDR3 is built from 14 residues. Trimming removed 2 bases from V and 8 bases from J; junction bases left unmatched: 6. The CDR3 sequence: CASSLLGTGFGYTF. The CDR3, as DNA: TGTGCCAGCAGTTTACTCGGGACAGGGTTCGGCTACACCTTC.

This clonotype was seen at least ten times. CDR3 DNA sequence: TGTGCCAGCAGCTTAACCCCGTCGGGACTCACTGAAGCTTTCTTT. As protein: CASSLTPSGLTEAFF. The V call is TRBV5-4, the J call TRBJ1-1, with D perhaps TRBD1 (5 bases). Trimming stripped 2 bases from V and 4 bases from J, with 15 bases between. Per germline, CDR1 SGHNT and CDR2 YYREEE (reference sequence). This CDR3 is built from 15 residues.

This clonotype was seen a handful of times. A junction boundary mismatches the germline segment, possibly from a read error. This chain links TRBV6-5 with TRBJ2-2, with D tentatively TRBD1 (6 bases). Per germline, CDR1 MNHEY and CDR2 SVGAGI. The CDR3 covers 15 residues. This CDR3 is CASSRGGPNNGELFF. Written as DNA, the CDR3 is TGTGCCAGCAGCCGAGGGGGTCCGAACAACGGGGAGCTGTTTTTT.